Presented here are 30 T cell receptor beta chains from one specimen sequenced in a study of blood T cell repertoires in COVID-19. Sequenced by immunoSEQ multiplex PCR; TCRdb stores in-frame clones only, minus some. Found here are 200,000 to 300,000 clones, approximately 90% of them singletons; the top ten hold 0.95% to 1.5%. Sample: PBMCs or T cells enriched from blood (not recorded which). The receptors come from a woman aged 35 to 49 with acute COVID-19.

The chain joins TRBV27 to TRBJ1-1; D gene uncertain. The CDR3 runs to 15 residues. V was clipped by 2 bases and J by 0 bases, with 10 bases between them. Germline loops: CDR1 MNHEY, CDR2 SMNVEV (reference sequence). In DNA form, the CDR3 reads TGTGCCAGCAGTTTAAAGACAAGTCTGAACACTGAAGCTTTCTTT. The encoded protein is CASSLKTSLNTEAFF.

This chain links TRBV29-1 with TRBJ1-2; tentative D call: TRBD1 (5 bases). Trimming cost V 4 bases and J 4 bases, with 10 bases left between them. Germline CDR1 and CDR2: SQVTM and ANQGSEA. The CDR3 extends over 12 amino acids. The CDR3 DNA reads TGCAGCGTTGGATCGGACACCTATGGCTACACCTTC. Protein: CSVGSDTYGYTF.

This clone was seen only once. The chain joins TRBV30 to TRBJ2-1, with D unresolved. CDR1 GTSNPN and CDR2 SVGIG come from the germline V gene (reference sequence). CDR3 length: 13 amino acids. The ends were cut back, 0 bases at V and 8 bases at J, with 11 bases in the middle. DNA of the CDR3: TGTGCCTGGAGTGTAAGTGGAAGCGATGAGCAGTTCTTC. It specifies CAWSVSGSDEQFF.

The table lists this clone with a count of one. This chain connects TRBV19 to TRBJ2-6; the D gene is possibly TRBD1 (6 bases). The CDR3 has 14 amino acids. The germline V gene has CDR1 LNHDA and CDR2 SQIVND (reference sequence). V was shortened by 6 bases and J by 0 bases, with 6 bases between the two germline ends. For the CDR3, the DNA is TGTGCCAGTAGGGACAGCTCTGGGGCCAACGTCCTGACTTTC. Its translation: CASRDSSGANVLTF.

This clone was recorded only once. The chain combines TRBV7-9 with TRBJ2-3; 8 bases fit TRBD1. Trimming cost V 5 bases and J 2 bases; bases outside gene matches: 6. Per germline, CDR1 SEHNR and CDR2 FQNEAQ (reference sequence). This CDR3 has 15 amino acids. The CDR3 region has the DNA TGTGCCAGCAGCCTAGGACAGGGACACACAGATACGCAGTATTTT. Its protein is CASSLGQGHTDTQYF.

This chain links TRBV3-1 (or the pseudogene TRBV3-2) with TRBJ2-7, with D hard to call. This CDR3 region has 13 residues. V was trimmed by 1 base and J by 12 bases, leaving 16 bases between them. Per the germline V gene, CDR1 is LGHDT and CDR2 is YNNKEL (reference sequence). The CDR3 nucleotides read TGTGCCAGCAGCCAAGCTCGGAGCTCCCAATTGTACTTC. It translates to CASSQARSSQLYF.

The chain carries TRBV5-1 and TRBJ2-3, with TRBD2 matching over 10 bases. V lost 8 bases and J lost 3; bases outside the gene matches: 9. The CDR3 loop spans 15 amino acids. Germline V gives CDR1 SGHRS, CDR2 YFSETQ. The CDR3 nucleotides are TGCGCCAGTATAGAAGCGGGAGGGCCGACAGATACGCAGTATTTT. Translated: CASIEAGGPTDTQYF.

The rearrangement links TRBV15 to TRBJ2-1; 9 nucleotides match TRBD2. The V and J ends lost 0 bases and 5 bases, in that order; junction bases with no gene match: 8. The CDR3 runs to 17 residues. Looked up from germline, CDR1 is LNHNV and CDR2 is YYDKDF (reference sequence). The CDR3 nucleotides are TGTGCCACCAGCAGAGATCTGCGGGAGGGCCGCGACAATGAGCAGTTCTTC. Its protein is CATSRDLREGRDNEQFF.

The CDR3 protein is CASSPGTIVSQPQHF. The CDR3 DNA reads TGTGCCAGCTCACCAGGGACAATCGTGAGTCAGCCCCAGCATTTT. The chain combines TRBV18 with TRBJ1-5, with D tentatively TRBD1 (6 bases). The V end was cut by 2 bases, the J end by 6 bases, with 14 bases between. This CDR3 has 15 amino acids. CDR1 and CDR2 from the germline V gene are KGHSH and LQKENI. Full variable domain (rest looked up from reference TRBV18 and TRBJ1-5): NAGVMQNPRHLVRRRGQEARLRCSPMKGHSHVYWYRQLPEEGLKFMVYLQKENIIDESGMPKERFSAEFPKEGPSILRIQQVVRGDSAAYFCASSPGTIVSQPQHFGDGTRLSIL.

V usage is TRBV10-3 and J usage is TRBJ2-2, with TRBD2 as a possible D gene (5 bases). There are 15 residues in the CDR3. Trimming took 2 bases from V and 6 from J, leaving 13 bases between them. Germline CDR1 reads ENHRY; CDR2 reads SYGVKD. The CDR3 nucleotides are TGTGCCATCAGTGAGGCATCTACTAGGGCCGGGGAGCTGTTTTTT. As protein: CAISEASTRAGELFF.

The V call is TRBV7-3, the J call TRBJ1-2; D ambiguous. Germline V gene sequence: CDR1 SGHTA, CDR2 FQGTGA. The CDR3 sequence is 12 residues long. Trimming stripped 5 bases from V and 4 bases from J, with 8 bases between. In DNA, the CDR3 is TGTGCCAGCAGCCCGCGGGGCTATGGCTACACCTTC. It yields the protein CASSPRGYGYTF.

The chain employs TRBV5-4 and TRBJ1-2; TRBD1 might be the D (5 bases). Germline CDR1 is SGHNT and CDR2 is YYREEE (reference sequence). V lost 7 bases, J lost 7 bases, and 14 bases lay in between. The CDR3 extends over 12 amino acids. CDR3 in DNA: TGTGCCAGCCAATACGGGGGACGTGGCTACACCTTC. Encoded protein: CASQYGGRGYTF.

The chain is built from TRBV18 and TRBJ2-2; 8 positions agree with TRBD1. Germline V gives CDR1 KGHSH, CDR2 LQKENI. This CDR3 is 18 amino acids long. The V gene end was trimmed by 3 bases and the J gene end by 3 bases; junction bases not matched to a gene: 12. The CDR3 DNA follows: TGTGCCAGCTCACCCGGACAGGGTAATCCCCTATACACCGGGGAGCTGTTTTTT. As protein: CASSPGQGNPLYTGELFF. The full variable domain, its missing parts supplied by reference TRBV18 and TRBJ2-2, is NAGVMQNPRHLVRRRGQEARLRCSPMKGHSHVYWYRQLPEEGLKFMVYLQKENIIDESGMPKERFSAEFPKEGPSILRIQQVVRGDSAAYFCASSPGQGNPLYTGELFFGEGSRLTVL.

The gene calls are TRBV24-1 and TRBJ2-3; no firm D call. The CDR3 consists of 13 residues. Germline V gene lookup returns CDR1 KGHDR and CDR2 SFDVKD. Trimming left V 3 bases short and J 3 bases short, with 6 bases between. CDR3 nucleotide sequence: TGTGCCACCAGTGATGACAAAACAGATACGCAGTATTTT. Residues: CATSDDKTDTQYF.

V and J are TRBV28 and TRBJ2-1; D ambiguous. The CDR3 totals 12 residues. V was pared by 3 bases and J by 8 bases, with 8 bases between. CDR1 and CDR2 from the germline V gene are MDHEN and SYDVKM. For the CDR3, the DNA is TGTGCCAGCAGTTTCCGGGTGGATGAGCAGTTCTTC. It is translated as CASSFRVDEQFF.

The V and J genes are TRBV27 and TRBJ1-4, with 10 bases lining up with TRBD1. This CDR3 comprises 17 residues. The V segment lost 6 bases and the J segment 6 bases; nucleotides outside the gene matches: 13. Germline V gives CDR1 MNHEY, CDR2 SMNVEV (reference sequence). CDR3 in amino acids: CASSRGQGHIGDEKLFF. As DNA, the CDR3 is TGTGCCAGCAGCCGGGGACAGGGGCACATAGGCGATGAAAAACTGTTTTTT. Drawing the rest from reference TRBV27 and TRBJ1-4, the complete variable domain is EAQVTQNPRYLITVTGKKLTVTCSQNMNHEYMSWYRQDPGLGLRQIYYSMNVEVTDKGDVPEGYKVSRKEKRNFPLILESPSPNQTSLYFCASSRGQGHIGDEKLFFGSGTQLSVL.

This CDR3 reads CASTLGVGEASDEAFF. The CDR3 nucleotides read TGTGCCAGCACCCTAGGGGTAGGGGAAGCCTCTGATGAAGCTTTCTTT. The chain has TRBV3-1 (or the pseudogene TRBV3-2) and TRBJ1-1; D is possibly TRBD1 (5 bases). CDR3 length: 16 residues. The V end lost 7 bases, the J end lost 7 bases, and 25 bases lay between the germline ends. Germline V lookup: CDR1 LGHDT, CDR2 YNNKEL (reference sequence).

This clone was detected a few times. The rearrangement joins TRBV3-1 (or the pseudogene TRBV3-2) to TRBJ2-1, with 12 bases matching TRBD2. This CDR3 contains 15 residues. The germline V gene has CDR1 LGHDT and CDR2 YNNKEL (reference sequence). V lost 4 bases, J lost 7 bases, and 5 bases stayed unmatched. This CDR3 reads CASSRLAGETNEQFF. CDR3 DNA sequence: TGTGCCAGCAGCCGACTAGCGGGAGAAACGAATGAGCAGTTCTTC.

The V and J genes are TRBV19 and TRBJ1-3; possible D gene TRBD1, 5 bases. This CDR3 is 15 amino acids long. Trimming stripped 5 bases from V and 0 bases from J, with 11 bases between. Per the germline V gene, CDR1 is LNHDA and CDR2 is SQIVND (reference sequence). The chain's CDR3 is CASSQDGGSGNTIYF. The CDR3 DNA reads TGTGCCAGTAGTCAGGACGGGGGCTCTGGAAACACCATATATTTT.

The rearrangement links TRBV7-9 to TRBJ2-7; D is ambiguous. There are 14 residues in the CDR3. CDR1 and CDR2 (germline): SEHNR, FQNEAQ (reference sequence). V was trimmed by 2 bases and J by 6 bases, leaving 14 bases between them. The CDR3 sequence is CASSLTETPLEQYF. DNA of the CDR3: TGTGCCAGCAGCTTAACGGAGACCCCCCTCGAGCAGTACTTC.

For this clone: The junction and the germline gene differ at one end; a read error may be behind it. The chain carries TRBV5-1 and TRBJ2-1, with D possibly TRBD2 on 6 matching bases. Per germline, CDR1 SGHRS and CDR2 YFSETQ. This CDR3 region has 13 residues. The CDR3 DNA reads TGCGCCAGCAGGTGGGACTCCAACAATGAGCAGTTCTTC. This gives the protein CASRWDSNNEQFF. Complete variable domain (other parts from reference TRBV5-1 and TRBJ2-1): KAGVTQTPRYLIKTRGQQVTLSCSPISGHRSVSWYQQTPGQGLQFLFEYFSETQRNKGNFPGRFSGRQFSNSRSEMNVSTLELGDSALYLCASRWDSNNEQFFGPGTRLTVL.

This rearrangement joins TRBV5-1 to TRBJ2-1; no firm D call. Germline loops: CDR1 SGHRS, CDR2 YFSETQ. V shed 5 bases and J shed 10 bases, with 10 bases lying between them. The CDR3 is made up of 11 amino acids. In DNA form, the CDR3 reads TGCGCCAGCAGAACGGGTGGCGAGCAGTTCTTC. Translating it yields CASRTGGEQFF. Looking up the rest from reference TRBV5-1 and TRBJ2-1 gives the full variable domain: KAGVTQTPRYLIKTRGQQVTLSCSPISGHRSVSWYQQTPGQGLQFLFEYFSETQRNKGNFPGRFSGRQFSNSRSEMNVSTLELGDSALYLCASRTGGEQFFGPGTRLTVL.

The rearrangement uses TRBV3-1 (or the pseudogene TRBV3-2) and TRBJ1-5, with no clear D. The CDR3 extends over 14 amino acids. V was clipped by 0 bases and J by 0 bases, with 3 bases between them. The germline gives CDR1 LGHDT, CDR2 YNNKEL (reference sequence). The chain's CDR3 is CASSQDISNQPQHF. In DNA form, the CDR3 reads TGTGCCAGCAGCCAAGATATTAGCAATCAGCCCCAGCATTTT.

V is TRBV2 and J is TRBJ2-7; 10 bases match TRBD2. V shed 8 bases and J 6 bases; nucleotides not matched to a gene: 16. Germline CDR1 and CDR2: SNHLY and FYNNEI. This CDR3 contains 16 residues. The CDR3 nucleotides are TGTGCCAGCCAAGTGGGGAGCGGGAGGGTATTGAGCGAGCAGTACGTC. This gives the protein CASQVGSGRVLSEQYV.

This clone showed up just once. The sample contains more than one DNA sequence encoding this CDR3. The CDR3 region is CATSVQGADGYTF. The CDR3 DNA reads TGTGCCACCAGTGTCCAGGGGGCTGATGGCTACACCTTC. This sequence joins TRBV24-1 and TRBJ1-2, with 8 bases lining up with TRBD1. CDR1 and CDR2 (germline): KGHDR, SFDVKD. CDR3 length: 13 amino acids. Trimming took 5 bases from V and 6 from J; bases not matched to a gene: 4.

The V and J genes are TRBV9 and TRBJ1-1, with D uncertain. CDR3 size: 13 residues. In germline, CDR1 is SGDLS, CDR2 YYNGEE. V dropped 1 base and J dropped 0 bases, with 4 bases sitting between them. CDR3 coding DNA: TGTGCCAGCAGCGTATCTGTGAACACTGAAGCTTTCTTT. Translated, it gives CASSVSVNTEAFF.

This chain links TRBV27 with TRBJ2-7, with D unresolved. This CDR3 contains 12 residues. Germline V gives CDR1 MNHEY, CDR2 SMNVEV (reference sequence). The V gene lost 6 bases and the J gene lost 4 bases, with 10 bases spanning the gap. The CDR3 coding sequence is TGTGCCAGCAGCCCCGATCAGTACGAGCAGTACTTC. Translated: CASSPDQYEQYF.

The genes are TRBV27 and TRBJ1-1, with no clear D. The CDR3 has 14 residues. The germline V and J ends were trimmed by 2 bases and 4 bases, with 11 bases remaining between them. Germline V gene data show CDR1 as MNHEY and CDR2 as SMNVEV (reference sequence). The CDR3 loop reads CASSLQFGGTEAFF. The CDR3, as DNA: TGTGCCAGCAGTTTACAGTTCGGAGGCACTGAAGCTTTCTTT.

The gene calls are TRBV18 and TRBJ1-5; TRBD1 agrees at 8 bases. CDR3 length: 16 amino acids. Germline-derived CDR1 and CDR2 are KGHSH and LQKENI. V dropped 1 base and J dropped 7; count of bases not matched to a gene: 9. The CDR3 loop reads CASSPLIARGHQPQHF. The CDR3 DNA reads as TGTGCCAGCTCACCACTTATCGCCAGGGGGCACCAGCCCCAGCATTTT.

This sequence joins TRBV28 and TRBJ1-2; D not certain. Looked up from germline, CDR1 is MDHEN and CDR2 is SYDVKM. Trimming shortened V by 6 bases and J by 5 bases, and 13 bases separated the two germline ends. CDR3 size: 13 residues. The CDR3, as DNA: TGTGCCAGCAGCAGCCACAGTTTTTATGGCTACACCTTC. This translates into CASSSHSFYGYTF.